The rows below give T cell receptor beta chains drawn from one sample of a study of regulatory T cells in long-lasting Graves disease. TCRdb reprocessed the multiplex PCR reads with MiXCR, giving one entry per CDR3 protein. The sample has 430,000 or so distinct CDR3 sequences, under 25% seen once. The sequences come from peripheral blood mononuclear cells (PBMCs), collected when the disease was refractory, from a patient treated with antithyroid drugs. These receptors were collected from a female donor with Graves disease. Both conserved end residues are part of each CDR3. A D gene is named only where the DNA matches it firmly.

cdr3_aa | j_call | v_call | d_call
CAISATSGANTGELFF | TRBJ2-2 | TRBV10-3 | NA
CASRLRDNSYEQYF | TRBJ2-7 | TRBV6-1 | NA
CASSRGPINSPLHF | TRBJ1-6 | TRBV6-1 | NA
CAGSTDGNQPQHF | TRBJ1-5 | TRBV5-1 | NA
CASSPKGQPEQYF | TRBJ2-7 | TRBV7-9 | TRBD1
CAWNPQGYEQYF | TRBJ2-7 | TRBV30 | NA
CAWSVGGAVGYTF | TRBJ1-2 | TRBV30 | TRBD1
CASSSPSPTSGGGKETQYF | TRBJ2-5 | TRBV5-4 | TRBD2
CASSSTTIGQDFYEQYF | TRBJ2-7 | TRBV7-8 | TRBD1
CSAGQGSSSYNSPLHF | TRBJ1-6 | TRBV20-1 | TRBD1
CASSTATQETQYF | TRBJ2-5 | TRBV12-3/TRBV12-4 | NA
CASKRLAGVGEQYF | TRBJ2-7 | TRBV6-1 | TRBD2
CASSEEGDSYGYTF | TRBJ1-2 | TRBV6-1 | TRBD1